What follows is one T cell receptor beta chain and its context. Its antigen is still unknown. RNA transcripts served as the template for amplifying TCR beta CDR3 regions. The TCR CDR3 first-round RT-PCR relied on the HTBI primer set. TCRdb independently ran MiXCR on the multiplex PCR reads; one entry per CDR3 protein. Among hundreds of thousands of distinct CDR3 sequences, approximately 19% were seen once, and the ten largest hold over 15%. This specimen belongs to a study of T cells in Graves' hyperthyroidism and ophthalmopathy. Study information: Specimen type is peripheral blood, collected at initial diagnosis prior to any treatment.

With 3 bases clipped from V and 0 bases from J, the junction kept 5 bases outside the gene matches. This CDR3 spans 17 amino acids. Looked up from germline, CDR1 is SGHNT and CDR2 is YYREEE (reference sequence). Broader study findings: Most thyroid-expanded clonotypes above 0.001 were also found in blood.

Patients were excluded for uncontrolled infection, other autoimmune disease, pregnancy or lactation. The sequence derives from a woman aged 50 to 60 with Graves' hyperthyroidism that later progressed to Graves' ophthalmopathy. Sample: blood. This rearrangement joins TRBV5-4 to TRBJ1-4; TRBD1 matches 10 bases. The CDR3 sequence is CASSSTGGYATNEKLFF. The CDR3 DNA is TGTGCCAGCAGCTCGACAGGGGGCTATGCAACTAATGAAAAACTGTTTTTT.